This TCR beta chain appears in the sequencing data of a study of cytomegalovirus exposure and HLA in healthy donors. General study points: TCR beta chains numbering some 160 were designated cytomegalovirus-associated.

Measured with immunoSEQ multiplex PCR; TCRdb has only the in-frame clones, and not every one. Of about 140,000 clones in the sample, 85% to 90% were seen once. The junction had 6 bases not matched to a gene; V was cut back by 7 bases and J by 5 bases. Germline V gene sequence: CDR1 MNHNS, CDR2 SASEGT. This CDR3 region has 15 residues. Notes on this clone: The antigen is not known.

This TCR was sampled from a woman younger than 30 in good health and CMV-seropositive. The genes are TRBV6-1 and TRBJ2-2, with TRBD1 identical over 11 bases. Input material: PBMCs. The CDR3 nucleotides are TGTGCCAGCACTAGTGGGACAGGGGGGACCGGGGAGCTGTTTTTT. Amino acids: CASTSGTGGTGELFF.